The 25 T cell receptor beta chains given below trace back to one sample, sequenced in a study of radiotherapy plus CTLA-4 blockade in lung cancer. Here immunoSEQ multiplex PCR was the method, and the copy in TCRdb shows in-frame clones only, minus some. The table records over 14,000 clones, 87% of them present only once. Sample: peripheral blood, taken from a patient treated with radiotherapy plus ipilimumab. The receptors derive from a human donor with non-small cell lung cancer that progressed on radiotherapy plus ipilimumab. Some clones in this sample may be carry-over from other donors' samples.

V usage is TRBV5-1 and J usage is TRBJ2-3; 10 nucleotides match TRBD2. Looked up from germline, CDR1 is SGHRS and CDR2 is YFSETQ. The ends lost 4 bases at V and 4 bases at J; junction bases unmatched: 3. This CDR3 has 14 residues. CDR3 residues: CASSLAGAADTQYF. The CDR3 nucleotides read TGCGCCAGCAGCCTAGCGGGAGCCGCAGATACGCAGTATTTT.

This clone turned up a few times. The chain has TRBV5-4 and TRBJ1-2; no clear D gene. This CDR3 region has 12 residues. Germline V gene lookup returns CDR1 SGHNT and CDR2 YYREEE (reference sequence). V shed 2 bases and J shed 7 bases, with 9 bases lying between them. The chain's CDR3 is CASSFNTAGYTF. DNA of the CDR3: TGTGCCAGCAGCTTCAATACTGCTGGCTACACCTTC.

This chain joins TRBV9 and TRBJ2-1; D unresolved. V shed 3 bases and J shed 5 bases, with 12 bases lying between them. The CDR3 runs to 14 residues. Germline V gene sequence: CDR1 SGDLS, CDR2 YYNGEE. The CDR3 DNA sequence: TGTGCCAGCAGCGATCGACACGAACACAATGAGCAGTTCTTC. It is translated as CASSDRHEHNEQFF.

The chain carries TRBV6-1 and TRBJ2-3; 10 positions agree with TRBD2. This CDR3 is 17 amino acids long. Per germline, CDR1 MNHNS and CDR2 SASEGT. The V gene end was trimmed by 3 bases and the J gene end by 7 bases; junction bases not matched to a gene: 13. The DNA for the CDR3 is TGTGCCAGCAGTGAGGGGTTTGTTAGCGGGGGGTCGTATACGCAGTATTTT. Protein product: CASSEGFVSGGSYTQYF.

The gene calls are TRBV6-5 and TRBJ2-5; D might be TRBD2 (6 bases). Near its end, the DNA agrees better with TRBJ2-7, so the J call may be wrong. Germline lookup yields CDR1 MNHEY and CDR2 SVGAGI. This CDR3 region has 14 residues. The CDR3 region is CASSYAGSSYEQYF. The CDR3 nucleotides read TGTGCCAGCAGTTACGCCGGGAGCTCCTACGAGCAGTACTTC.

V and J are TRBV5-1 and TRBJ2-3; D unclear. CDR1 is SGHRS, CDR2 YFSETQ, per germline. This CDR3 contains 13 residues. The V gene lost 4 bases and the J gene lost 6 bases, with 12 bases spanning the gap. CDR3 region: CASSVMRWDTQYF. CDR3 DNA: TGCGCCAGCAGCGTGATGAGGTGGGATACGCAGTATTTT.

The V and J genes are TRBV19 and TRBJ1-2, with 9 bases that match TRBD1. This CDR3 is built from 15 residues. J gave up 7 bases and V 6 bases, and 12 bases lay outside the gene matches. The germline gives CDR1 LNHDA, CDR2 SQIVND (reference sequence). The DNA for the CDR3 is TGTGCCAGTAGGCATAATGGGGGGACAGGGTTTGGCTACACCTTC. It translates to CASRHNGGTGFGYTF.

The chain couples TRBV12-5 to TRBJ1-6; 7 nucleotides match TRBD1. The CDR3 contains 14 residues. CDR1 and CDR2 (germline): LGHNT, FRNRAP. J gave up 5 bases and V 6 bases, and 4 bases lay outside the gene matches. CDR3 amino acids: CASGRDSHNSPLHF. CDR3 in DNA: TGTGCTAGTGGCCGGGACAGCCATAATTCACCCCTCCACTTT.

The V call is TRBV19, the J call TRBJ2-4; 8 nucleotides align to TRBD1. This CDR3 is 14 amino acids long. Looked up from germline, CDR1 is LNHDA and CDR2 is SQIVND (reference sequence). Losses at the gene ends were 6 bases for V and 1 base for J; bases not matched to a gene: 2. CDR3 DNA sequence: TGTGCCAGTAGCTACAGGGGGGCCAAAAACATTCAGTACTTC. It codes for CASSYRGAKNIQYF.

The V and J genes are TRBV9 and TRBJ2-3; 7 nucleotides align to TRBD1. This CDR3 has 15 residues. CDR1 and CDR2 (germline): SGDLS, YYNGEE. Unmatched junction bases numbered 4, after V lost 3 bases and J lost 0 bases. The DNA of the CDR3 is TGTGCCAGCAGCGCCCGGGACAGTAGCACAGATACGCAGTATTTT. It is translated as CASSARDSSTDTQYF. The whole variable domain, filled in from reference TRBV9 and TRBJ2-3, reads DSGVTQTPKHLITATGQRVTLRCSPRSGDLSVYWYQQSLDQGLQFLIQYYNGEERAKGNILERFSAQQFPDLHSELNLSSLELGDSALYFCASSARDSSTDTQYFGPGTRLTVL.

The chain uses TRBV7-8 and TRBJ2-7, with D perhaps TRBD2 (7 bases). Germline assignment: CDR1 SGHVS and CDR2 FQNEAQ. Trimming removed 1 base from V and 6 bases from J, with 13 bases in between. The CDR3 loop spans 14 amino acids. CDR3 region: CASSLVAGAGEQYF. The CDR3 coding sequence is TGTGCCAGCAGCTTAGTCGCGGGGGCGGGCGAGCAGTACTTC.

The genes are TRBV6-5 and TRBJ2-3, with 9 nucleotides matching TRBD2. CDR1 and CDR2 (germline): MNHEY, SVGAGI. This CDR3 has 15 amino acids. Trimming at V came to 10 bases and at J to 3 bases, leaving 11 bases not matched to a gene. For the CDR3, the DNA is TGTGCCACTCACAAACCGGGACTAGCTACAGATACGCAGTATTTT. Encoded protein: CATHKPGLATDTQYF.

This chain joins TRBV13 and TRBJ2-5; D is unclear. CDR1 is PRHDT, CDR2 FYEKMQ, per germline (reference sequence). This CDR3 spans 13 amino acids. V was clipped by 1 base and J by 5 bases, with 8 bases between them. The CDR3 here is CASSLEFGETQYF. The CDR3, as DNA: TGTGCCAGCAGCTTAGAGTTCGGGGAGACCCAGTACTTC.

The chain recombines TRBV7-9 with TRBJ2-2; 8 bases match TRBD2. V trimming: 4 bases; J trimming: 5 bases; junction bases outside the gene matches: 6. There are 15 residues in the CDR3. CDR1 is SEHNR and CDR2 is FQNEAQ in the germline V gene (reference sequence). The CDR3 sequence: CASSSSGGETGELFF. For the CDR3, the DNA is TGTGCCAGCAGCTCGTCGGGAGGGGAGACCGGGGAGCTGTTTTTT.

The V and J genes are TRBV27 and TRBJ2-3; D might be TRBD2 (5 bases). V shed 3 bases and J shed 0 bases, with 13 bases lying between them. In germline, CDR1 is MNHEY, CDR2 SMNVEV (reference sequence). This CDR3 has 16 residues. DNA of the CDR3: TGTGCCAGCAGTTTGGACTTAGCGTCTAGCACAGATACGCAGTATTTT. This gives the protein CASSLDLASSTDTQYF.

Here the CDR3 reads CASSTRTSGAGENEQFF. DNA for the CDR3: TGTGCCAGCAGTACGCGGACTAGCGGGGCCGGGGAGAATGAGCAGTTCTTC. This chain uses TRBV27 with TRBJ2-1, with 12 positions matching TRBD2. CDR3 length equals 17 residues. The J segment lost 7 bases and the V segment lost 5 bases, leaving 12 bases of the junction unmatched. Looked up from germline, CDR1 is MNHEY and CDR2 is SMNVEV (reference sequence).

The CDR3, as DNA: TGTGCCAGCAGCTTGGTGGGACAGTACTACGAGCAGTACTTC. Protein product: CASSLVGQYYEQYF. The J gene is TRBJ2-5, the V gene TRBV27, with 7 bases fitting TRBD1. With the DNA end fitting TRBJ2-7 better, the J assignment may be wrong. The CDR3 is 14 amino acids. The germline V gene encodes CDR1 MNHEY and CDR2 SMNVEV (reference sequence).

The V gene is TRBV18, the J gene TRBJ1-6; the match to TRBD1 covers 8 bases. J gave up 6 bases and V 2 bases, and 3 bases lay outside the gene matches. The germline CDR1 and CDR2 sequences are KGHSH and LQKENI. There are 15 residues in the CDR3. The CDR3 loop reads CASSPGQGANSPLHF. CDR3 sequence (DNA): TGTGCCAGCTCACCAGGACAGGGTGCTAATTCACCCCTCCACTTT.

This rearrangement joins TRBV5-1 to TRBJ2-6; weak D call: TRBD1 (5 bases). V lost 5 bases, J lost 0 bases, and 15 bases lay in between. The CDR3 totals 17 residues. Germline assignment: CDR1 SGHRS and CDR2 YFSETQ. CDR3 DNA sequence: TGCGCCAGCAGACGAGCACAGGCCAGCTCTGGGGCCAACGTCCTGACTTTC. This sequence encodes CASRRAQASSGANVLTF. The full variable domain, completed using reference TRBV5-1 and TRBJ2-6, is KAGVTQTPRYLIKTRGQQVTLSCSPISGHRSVSWYQQTPGQGLQFLFEYFSETQRNKGNFPGRFSGRQFSNSRSEMNVSTLELGDSALYLCASRRAQASSGANVLTFGAGSRLTVL.

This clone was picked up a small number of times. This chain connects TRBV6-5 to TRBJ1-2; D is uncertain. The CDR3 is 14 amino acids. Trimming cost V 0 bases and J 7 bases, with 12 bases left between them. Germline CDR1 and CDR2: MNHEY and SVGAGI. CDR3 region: CASSYSKAGGGYTF. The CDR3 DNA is TGTGCCAGCAGTTACTCGAAAGCGGGCGGTGGCTACACCTTC.

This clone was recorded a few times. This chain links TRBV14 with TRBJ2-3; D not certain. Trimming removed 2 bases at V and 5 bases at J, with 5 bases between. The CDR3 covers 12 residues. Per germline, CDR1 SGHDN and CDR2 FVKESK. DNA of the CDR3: TGTGCCAGCAGCCAACAGTTAGATACGCAGTATTTT. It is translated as CASSQQLDTQYF. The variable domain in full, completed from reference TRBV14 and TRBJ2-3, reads EAGVTQFPSHSVIEKGQTVTLRCDPISGHDNLYWYRRVMGKEIKFLLHFVKESKQDESGMPNNRFLAERTGGTYSTLKVQPAELEDSGVYFCASSQQLDTQYFGPGTRLTVL.

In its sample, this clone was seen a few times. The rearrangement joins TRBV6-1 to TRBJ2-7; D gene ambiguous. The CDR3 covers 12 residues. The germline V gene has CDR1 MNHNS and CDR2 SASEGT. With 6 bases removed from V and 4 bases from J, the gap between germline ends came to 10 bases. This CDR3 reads CASRSVLYEQYF. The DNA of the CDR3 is TGTGCCAGCAGATCAGTCCTTTACGAGCAGTACTTC.

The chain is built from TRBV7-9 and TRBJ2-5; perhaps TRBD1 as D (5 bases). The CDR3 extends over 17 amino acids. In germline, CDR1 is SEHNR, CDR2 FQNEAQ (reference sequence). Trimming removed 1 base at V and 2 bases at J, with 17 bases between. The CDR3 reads CASSLGLDSYFQETQYF. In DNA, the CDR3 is TGTGCCAGCAGCTTAGGATTAGACAGCTACTTTCAAGAGACCCAGTACTTC.

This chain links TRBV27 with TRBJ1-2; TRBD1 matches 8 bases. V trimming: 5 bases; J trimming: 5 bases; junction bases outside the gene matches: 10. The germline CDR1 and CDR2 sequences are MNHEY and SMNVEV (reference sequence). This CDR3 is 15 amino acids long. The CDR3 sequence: CASSLSGQGGYGYTF. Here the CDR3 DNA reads TGTGCCAGCAGTCTTTCCGGACAGGGAGGATATGGCTACACCTTC.

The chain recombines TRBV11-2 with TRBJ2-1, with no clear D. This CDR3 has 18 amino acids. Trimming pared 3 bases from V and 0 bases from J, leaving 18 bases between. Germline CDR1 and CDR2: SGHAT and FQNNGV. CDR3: CASSFPLGRFGSYNEQFF. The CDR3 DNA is TGTGCCAGCAGCTTCCCGCTTGGCAGGTTCGGCTCCTACAATGAGCAGTTCTTC.